The 26 T cell receptor beta chains presented below share a single source sample, sequenced in a study of neurological immune-mediated disorders. TCRdb re-derived calls from the 5' RACE reads in MiXCR, one entry per CDR3 protein. The repertoire holds about 59,000 distinct CDR3 sequences, with more than 20% as singletons. Specified time point: technical triplicate 2. Sequencing was done on a sample of PBMCs. The receptors stem from a man aged 55 to 70 with HTLV-1-associated myelopathy (HAM/TSP).

This clonotype has at least ten counts. The chain joins TRBV28 to TRBJ2-5; D gene ambiguous. The CDR3 spans 14 residues. CDR1 and CDR2 (germline): MDHEN, SYDVKM. Trimming left V 4 bases short and J 2 bases short, with 11 bases between. The CDR3 sequence is CASSSSQFQETQYF. Here the CDR3 DNA reads TGTGCCAGCAGTTCGTCGCAGTTTCAAGAGACCCAGTACTTC.

The table lists this clonotype with many counts. The chain joins TRBV20-1 to TRBJ2-7; TRBD2 aligns across 13 bases. The V and J ends lost 3 bases and 5 bases, in that order; junction bases with no gene match: 7. This CDR3 is 15 amino acids long. Per germline, CDR1 DFQATT and CDR2 SNEGSKA (reference sequence). Here the CDR3 reads CSASLTSGRQNEQYF. The DNA for the CDR3 is TGCAGTGCTAGCTTGACTAGCGGGAGGCAAAACGAGCAGTACTTC.

This clonotype was detected many times. The genes are TRBV7-3 and TRBJ1-2; D gene uncertain. There are 14 residues in the CDR3. The germline V and J ends were trimmed by 2 bases and 2 bases, with 9 bases remaining between them. CDR1 and CDR2 (germline): SGHTA, FQGTGA. In DNA, the CDR3 is TGTGCCAGCAGCTTACAGCCGGGCAACTATGGCTACACCTTC. This translates into CASSLQPGNYGYTF.

This clonotype was observed a few times. The chain couples TRBV29-1 to TRBJ2-7; 8 positions match TRBD1. Losses at the gene ends were 6 bases for V and 3 bases for J; bases not matched to a gene: 7. Germline CDR1 SQVTM, CDR2 ANQGSEA. The CDR3 totals 13 residues. Written as DNA, the CDR3 is TGCAGCGTGACAGGGGCCACTAGCTACGAGCAGTACTTC. This sequence encodes CSVTGATSYEQYF.

This rearrangement joins TRBV11-1 to TRBJ2-1, with 7 bases that match TRBD2. CDR3 length: 19 residues. Germline V gives CDR1 SGHAT, CDR2 FQDESV (reference sequence). Trimming removed 1 base from V and 6 bases from J; junction bases left unmatched: 18. DNA for the CDR3: TGTGCCAGCAGCTTAGTGTCCGGCGGCGGGAGAAAGGGAGCCAATGAGCAGTTCTTC. Translated, it gives CASSLVSGGGRKGANEQFF.

Many counts were recorded for this clonotype. CDR3 residues: CASSLADARGTEAFF. The CDR3 nucleotides are TGCGCCAGCAGCTTGGCCGACGCTCGGGGCACTGAAGCTTTCTTT. This chain connects TRBV5-1 to TRBJ1-1; D is ambiguous. V was clipped by 0 bases and J by 4 bases, with 13 bases between them. CDR3 size: 15 residues. Germline lookup yields CDR1 SGHRS and CDR2 YFSETQ.

This clonotype was picked up many times. The J gene is TRBJ2-1, the V gene TRBV5-1, with 14 bases identical to TRBD2. Trimming cost V 3 bases and J 10 bases; bases outside gene matches: 6. Germline CDR1 and CDR2: SGHRS and YFSETQ. This CDR3 has 15 residues. The CDR3 region has the DNA TGCGCCAGCAGCTCGACTAGCGGGAGGGCCGGGGAGCAGTTCTTC. Protein: CASSSTSGRAGEQFF. Drawing the rest from reference TRBV5-1 and TRBJ2-1, the complete variable domain is KAGVTQTPRYLIKTRGQQVTLSCSPISGHRSVSWYQQTPGQGLQFLFEYFSETQRNKGNFPGRFSGRQFSNSRSEMNVSTLELGDSALYLCASSSTSGRAGEQFFGPGTRLTVL.

The chain links TRBV5-1 to TRBJ2-1; 7 bases agree with TRBD2. The V gene end was trimmed by 3 bases and the J gene end by 5 bases; junction bases not matched to a gene: 5. CDR1 SGHRS and CDR2 YFSETQ come from the germline V gene. CDR3 length: 14 amino acids. The CDR3 region is CASSWGGADNEQFF. The CDR3 DNA follows: TGCGCCAGCAGCTGGGGGGGAGCGGACAATGAGCAGTTCTTC.

This clonotype was seen many times. The V call is TRBV5-6, the J call TRBJ1-1; no definite D call. V lost 1 base and J 3 bases, leaving 7 bases between the germline ends. Germline CDR1 SGHDT, CDR2 YYEEEE. The CDR3 is 13 amino acids. The CDR3 DNA sequence: TGTGCCAGCAGCTTGAAAGCGTACACTGAAGCTTTCTTT. As protein: CASSLKAYTEAFF.

This clonotype was observed many times. The J gene is TRBJ2-3, the V gene TRBV28, with no clear D. With 8 bases removed from V and 2 bases from J, the gap between germline ends came to 23 bases. Germline values: CDR1 MDHEN, CDR2 SYDVKM. This CDR3 has 17 residues. CDR3 nucleotide sequence: TGTGCCAGCGGCTACAAATTCTCAGGAGCGAACACAGATACGCAGTATTTT. Its protein is CASGYKFSGANTDTQYF.

This clonotype was seen repeatedly, ten times or more. The chain employs TRBV5-1 and TRBJ2-2, with a weak D call TRBD2 (5 bases). The V and J ends lost 2 bases and 0 bases respectively, with 8 bases between them. Germline V gives CDR1 SGHRS, CDR2 YFSETQ. This CDR3 has 15 amino acids. CDR3 amino acids: CASSFGLSNTGELFF. As DNA, the CDR3 is TGCGCCAGCAGCTTCGGACTTTCGAACACCGGGGAGCTGTTTTTT.

The rearrangement links TRBV20-1 to TRBJ2-3; 11 bases are a match to TRBD2. V shed 5 bases and J 1 base; nucleotides not matched to a gene: 11. The V gene's germline CDR1 is DFQATT and CDR2 SNEGSKA (reference sequence). The CDR3 spans 17 residues. CDR3 sequence reads: CSARGVAGGGGTDTQYF. CDR3 nucleotide sequence: TGCAGTGCTCGAGGGGTAGCGGGAGGGGGAGGCACAGATACGCAGTATTTT.

In this sample, this clonotype turned up many times. This chain uses TRBV20-1 with TRBJ1-2; no clear D gene. V was clipped by 6 bases and J by 3 bases, with 23 bases between them. The CDR3 contains 16 residues. Germline CDR1 DFQATT, CDR2 SNEGSKA (reference sequence). For the CDR3, the DNA is TGCAGTGCCTCTATTAGGCGAGTGGGTTACGACTATGGCTACACCTTC. Its translation: CSASIRRVGYDYGYTF.

This clonotype appeared many times. DNA for the CDR3: TGTGCCAGCAGCTTGGATACTTTTAACACTGAAGCTTTCTTT. It is translated as CASSLDTFNTEAFF. The chain joins TRBV5-4 to TRBJ1-1, with unresolved D. This CDR3 region has 14 residues. Germline assignment: CDR1 SGHNT and CDR2 YYREEE (reference sequence). V lost 0 bases to trimming and J lost 2 bases, with 8 bases between them.

This clonotype was detected ten times or more. The V and J genes are TRBV5-5 and TRBJ2-1, with no clear D. Trimming removed 1 base from V and 1 base from J, with 12 bases in between. The CDR3 sequence is 16 residues long. From germline, CDR1 is SGHKS and CDR2 YYEKEE (reference sequence). This CDR3 is CASSLSLAPSYNEQFF. CDR3 DNA sequence: TGTGCCAGCAGCTTGTCACTCGCCCCGTCCTACAATGAGCAGTTCTTC. Full variable domain (missing parts from reference TRBV5-5 and TRBJ2-1): DAGVTQSPTHLIKTRGQQVTLRCSPISGHKSVSWYQQVLGQGPQFIFQYYEKEERGRGNFPDRFSARQFPNYSSELNVNALLLGDSALYLCASSLSLAPSYNEQFFGPGTRLTVL.

Many counts were recorded for this clonotype. This sequence joins TRBV5-1 and TRBJ1-1; 7 bases map to TRBD1. This CDR3 is 13 amino acids long. Germline assignment: CDR1 SGHRS and CDR2 YFSETQ. V shed 2 bases, J shed 3 bases, and the junction held 1 base outside the gene matches. DNA of the CDR3: TGCGCCAGCAGCTTCCAGGGGGACACTGAAGCTTTCTTT. Amino acid sequence: CASSFQGDTEAFF.

By frequency in the sample, this clonotype is medium-sized (0.01 to 0.1%). The chain combines TRBV14 with TRBJ2-3; D is undetermined. The V gene lost 2 bases and the J gene lost 10 bases, with 13 bases spanning the gap. The CDR3 loop spans 13 amino acids. The germline gives CDR1 SGHDN, CDR2 FVKESK. In DNA, the CDR3 is TGTGCCAGCAGCCAAAATGTCAATGAGCCGCAGTATTTT. It yields the protein CASSQNVNEPQYF.

As concerns this clonotype: Just one base apart from a much larger clone, this may be a read error. The V call is TRBV5-1, the J call TRBJ1-5; the match to TRBD1 covers 7 bases. Germline CDR1 SGHRS, CDR2 YFSETQ. There are 14 residues in the CDR3. The DNA for the CDR3 is TGCGCCAGCAGCGAGGGACAGCTAAATCAGACCCAGCATTTT. This sequence encodes CASSEGQLNQTQHF.

This clonotype was detected many times. This chain joins TRBV20-1 and TRBJ2-7, with 7 bases identical to TRBD1. J gave up 3 bases and V 5 bases, and 7 bases lay outside the gene matches. The CDR3 is 13 amino acids. Germline lookup yields CDR1 DFQATT and CDR2 SNEGSKA (reference sequence). CDR3 coding DNA: TGCAGTGCTCACCGGGACAGCCGCTACGAGCAGTACTTC. This encodes CSAHRDSRYEQYF.

This clonotype was found many times. The chain uses TRBV5-1 and TRBJ2-1; D remains unclear. Germline values: CDR1 SGHRS, CDR2 YFSETQ. The CDR3 runs 14 residues. Trimming left V 4 bases short and J 4 bases short, with 12 bases between. This CDR3 is CASSPRTDYNEQFF. As DNA, the CDR3 is TGCGCCAGCAGCCCACGGACGGATTACAATGAGCAGTTCTTC. The full variable domain, its missing parts supplied by reference TRBV5-1 and TRBJ2-1, is KAGVTQTPRYLIKTRGQQVTLSCSPISGHRSVSWYQQTPGQGLQFLFEYFSETQRNKGNFPGRFSGRQFSNSRSEMNVSTLELGDSALYLCASSPRTDYNEQFFGPGTRLTVL.

This clonotype occurred many times. V gene TRBV5-1 combines with J gene TRBJ1-1, with 7 bases identical to TRBD1. Germline V gives CDR1 SGHRS, CDR2 YFSETQ. J was trimmed by 1 base and V by 4 bases; bases with no gene match: 4. The CDR3 is 14 amino acids. CDR3 nucleotides: TGCGCCAGCAGCGGGGGACAGAAGAACACTGAAGCTTTCTTT. Translated: CASSGGQKNTEAFF.

This clonotype was detected ten times or more. The chain joins TRBV3-1 to TRBJ2-1, with 14 bases lining up with TRBD2. This CDR3 has 17 residues. The junction had 2 bases not matched to a gene; V was cut back by 4 bases and J by 0 bases. Germline CDR1 LGHDT, CDR2 YNNKEL (reference sequence). The CDR3 DNA sequence: TGTGCCAGCAGCCTTGGGACTAGCGGGAGCTCCTACAATGAGCAGTTCTTC. It encodes CASSLGTSGSSYNEQFF.

This clonotype came up many times. The J gene is TRBJ2-7, the V gene TRBV29-1, with 11 bases matching TRBD1. CDR1 is SQVTM, CDR2 ANQGSEA, per germline. The CDR3 consists of 14 residues. Germline trimming cut 4 bases from V and 0 bases from J; bases unmatched to any gene: 2. CDR3 sequence: CSVGGTGGSYEQYF. CDR3 in DNA: TGCAGCGTTGGAGGGACAGGGGGCTCCTACGAGCAGTACTTC.

The chain couples TRBV20-1 to TRBJ2-2, with 11 bases identical to TRBD2. From germline, CDR1 is DFQATT and CDR2 SNEGSKA (reference sequence). V gave up 3 bases and J gave up 7 bases; unmatched junction bases: 10. The length of the CDR3 is 16 residues. This CDR3 reads CSARAPGLAAIGELFF. The CDR3 region has the DNA TGCAGTGCTAGGGCCCCGGGACTAGCGGCCATCGGGGAGCTGTTTTTT.

The chain employs TRBV29-1 and TRBJ2-5; no clear D gene. Trimming pared 0 bases from V and 2 bases from J, leaving 19 bases between. The CDR3 totals 17 residues. Germline V gene data show CDR1 as SQVTM and CDR2 as ANQGSEA. CDR3 residues: CSVEDPLAVRQQETQYF. As DNA, the CDR3 is TGCAGCGTTGAAGATCCTCTCGCCGTACGGCAGCAAGAGACCCAGTACTTC.

The chain links TRBV3-1 to TRBJ1-3; 7 positions agree with TRBD1. Germline V CDR1 and CDR2: LGHDT, YNNKEL (reference sequence). CDR3 length: 16 residues. V shed 7 bases, J shed 0 bases, and the junction held 9 bases outside the gene matches. The CDR3 region is CASTRTGVFSGNTIYF. The CDR3 region has the DNA TGTGCCAGCACCAGGACAGGAGTCTTCTCTGGAAACACCATATATTTT.